This TCR beta chain is from a study of Tregs in tolerant kidney transplant recipients. Measured with immunoSEQ multiplex PCR; TCRdb has only the in-frame clones, and not every one. This table holds about 240,000 clones, about 86% found once. CDR3 size: 13 residues. The ends lost 5 bases at V and 13 bases at J; junction bases unmatched: 8. Germline V lookup: CDR1 SGHVS, CDR2 FNYEAQ. Thawed PBMCs were FACS-sorted into unstimulated CD4+CD25+CD127- regulatory T cells, CD4+CD25- non-regulatory cells, CD4 and CD8 cells. The sequenced sample was CD4+ T cells from blood. The sequence came from a human donor in good health. The J gene is TRBJ1-6, the V gene TRBV7-6; 7 bases line up with TRBD1. CDR3 sequence reads: CASSPDLTGPLHF. CDR3 nucleotides: TGTGCCAGCAGCCCCGACCTGACAGGGCCCCTCCACTTT.